A selection of T cell receptor beta chains follows, all from one sample in a study of blood T cell repertoires in COVID-19. Assay used: immunoSEQ multiplex PCR; TCRdb lists only in-frame clones, some missing. The sample consists of more than 85,000 clones, over 65% of them appearing once. Specimen: peripheral blood. The receptors here all came from a woman aged 80 or older with acute or convalescent COVID-19. Both conserved end residues are part of each CDR3. The D gene is left open where the match is weak. Expanded clones get a size class; other rows say once, few or many, or leave the size out.

TRBD2	TRBV3-1/TRBV3-2	TRBJ2-1	15	few	CASRYSGGAQNEQFF	TGTGCCAGCAGATATTCGGGGGGGGCTCAAAATGAGCAGTTCTTC
.	TRBV12-3/TRBV12-4	TRBJ2-2	13	.	CASSLLYGGELFF	TGTGCCAGCAGTTTACTCTACGGCGGGGAGCTGTTTTTT
.	TRBV7-2	TRBJ2-2	15	.	CASSFAAAAAGELFF	TGTGCCAGCAGCTTCGCGGCGGCCGCCGCCGGGGAGCTGTTTTTT
TRBD1	TRBV6-1	TRBJ2-5	17	.	CASSEAVGTAFQETQYF	TGTGCCAGCAGTGAAGCAGTGGGGACAGCCTTCCAAGAGACCCAGTACTTC
.	TRBV12-5	TRBJ1-5	15	.	CASGLGAVSNQPQHF	TGTGCTAGTGGCCTTGGGGCGGTTAGCAATCAGCCCCAGCATTTT
.	TRBV28	TRBJ2-7	12	.	CASSWGPGEQYF	TGTGCCAGCAGTTGGGGGCCGGGCGAGCAGTACTTC
TRBD2	TRBV14	TRBJ2-7	19	once	CASSQGLLAGVVAKYEQYF	TGTGCCAGCAGCCAAGGCTTACTAGCGGGAGTAGTTGCCAAATACGAGCAGTACTTC
.	TRBV3-1/TRBV3-2	TRBJ1-2	17	.	CASSQDLVQGRSYGYTF	TGTGCCAGCAGCCAAGATCTTGTGCAGGGCCGGAGCTATGGCTACACCTTC
.	TRBV3-1/TRBV3-2	TRBJ1-3	17	.	CASSQGYRGYSGNTIYF	TGTGCCAGCAGCCAAGGGTATAGGGGGTATAGTGGAAACACCATATATTTT
TRBD1	TRBV6-1	TRBJ2-7	13	.	CASSEGRDRVMYF	TGTGCCAGCAGTGAAGGGAGAGACAGGGTGATGTACTTC
.	TRBV6-2/TRBV6-3	TRBJ2-6	12	.	CASSYAGNVLTF	TGTGCCAGCAGTTACGCAGGCAACGTCCTGACTTTC
TRBD2	TRBV27	TRBJ2-3	17	.	CASSLSGSGGFPDTQYF	TGTGCCAGCAGTTTATCGGGGAGCGGGGGGTTTCCAGATACGCAGTATTTT
TRBD1	TRBV5-6	TRBJ1-1	15	.	CASSWGTGVFTEAFF	TGTGCCAGCAGCTGGGGGACAGGGGTTTTCACTGAAGCTTTCTTT
TRBD1	TRBV5-1	TRBJ1-2	13	.	CASSLQGNDGYTF	TGCGCCAGCAGCTTACAGGGGAATGATGGCTACACCTTC
TRBD2	TRBV28	TRBJ2-1	15	once	CASSLTSGRFTEQFF	TGTGCCAGCAGTTTAACTAGCGGGAGATTCACCGAGCAGTTCTTC
.	TRBV6-4	TRBJ2-3	14	once	CASRGTASTDTQYF	TGTGCAAGCAGGGGTACAGCCTCCACAGATACGCAGTATTTT
.	TRBV18	TRBJ1-6	13	.	CASSQRQNSPLHF	TGTGCCAGCTCCCAGAGACAGAATTCACCCCTCCACTTT
TRBD2	TRBV10-1	TRBJ2-1	14	.	CASRPGLAANEQFF	TGCGCCAGCAGGCCGGGACTAGCGGCCAATGAGCAGTTCTTC
.	TRBV6-1	TRBJ2-7	15	.	CASSEEGLSSYEQYF	TGTGCCAGCAGTGAAGAAGGACTTAGCTCCTACGAGCAGTACTTC
TRBD1	TRBV6-2/TRBV6-3	TRBJ1-1	14	.	CASRPTGGETEAFF	TGTGCCAGCAGGCCTACAGGGGGCGAGACTGAAGCTTTCTTT
TRBD1	TRBV5-5	TRBJ2-5	14	.	CASSLTGGYETQYF	TGTGCCAGCAGCTTGACAGGGGGTTATGAGACCCAGTACTTC
.	TRBV6-5	TRBJ2-2	15	.	CASSPRQDGHGELFF	TGTGCCAGCAGTCCCCGACAGGACGGTCACGGGGAGCTGTTTTTT
TRBD1	TRBV7-2	TRBJ1-2	16	.	CASSLGSGTGDYGYTF	TGTGCCAGCAGCTTAGGGTCCGGGACAGGCGACTATGGCTACACCTTC
.	TRBV2	TRBJ2-1	12	once	CASSGLASEQFF	TGTGCCAGCAGTGGGCTAGCGAGTGAGCAGTTCTTC
.	TRBV6-6	TRBJ1-1	14	.	CASSPFGGDTEAFF	TGTGCCAGCAGTCCGTTTGGGGGGGACACTGAAGCTTTCTTT
TRBD1	TRBV27	TRBJ2-2	15	.	CASRLTGGAAGELFF	TGTGCCAGCAGGCTAACAGGGGGCGCCGCCGGGGAGCTGTTTTTT
.	TRBV25-1	TRBJ1-4	16	.	CASSEYSSRVGEKLFF	TGTGCCAGCAGTGAATATTCGAGCAGGGTAGGCGAAAAACTGTTTTTT
.	TRBV6-5	TRBJ2-7	13	.	CASNPGQPYEQYF	TGTGCCAGCAACCCAGGACAGCCTTACGAGCAGTACTTC
TRBD1	TRBV19	TRBJ1-6	17	.	CASSIALARTGFSPLHF	TGTGCCAGTAGTATAGCTCTCGCCAGGACAGGGTTCTCACCCCTCCACTTT
.	TRBV18	TRBJ1-1	16	.	CASSPLTLLSRTEAFF	TGTGCCAGCTCACCCCTGACTCTGCTCAGTCGGACTGAAGCTTTCTTT
TRBD1	TRBV6-5	TRBJ1-2	15	.	CASIKQGAESYGYTF	TGTGCCAGCATCAAACAGGGGGCGGAGAGCTATGGCTACACCTTC
.	TRBV21-1	TRBJ2-2	18	.	CASSSKPGVRANTGELFF	TGTGCCAGCAGCAGCAAACCAGGGGTCAGGGCGAACACCGGGGAGCTGTTTTTT